The 27 T cell receptor beta chains presented below share a single source sample, sequenced in a study of shared clonotypes between healthy human individuals. Sequencing used immunoSEQ multiplex PCR; TCRdb keeps in-frame clones, though not all of them. The table includes roughly 1 million clones, roughly 74% detected once. The sample comprised memory CD4+ T cells from PBMCs. The subset was: CD45RA-negative fraction. Receptor source: a man aged 18-30 years in good health. Some clones in this sample may be carry-over from other donors' samples.

The chain has TRBV27 and TRBJ1-5, with 8 bases lining up with TRBD1. The CDR3 totals 15 residues. The germline gives CDR1 MNHEY, CDR2 SMNVEV (reference sequence). Trimming cost V 2 bases and J 5 bases; bases outside gene matches: 5. CDR3 in amino acids: CASSLLRDRYQPQHF. The CDR3 DNA is TGTGCCAGCAGTTTACTCCGGGACAGGTATCAGCCCCAGCATTTT.

A note on this clone: Other DNA sequences in the sample encode the same CDR3. The rearrangement uses TRBV19 and TRBJ2-5; no definite D call. The CDR3 extends over 14 amino acids. CDR1 and CDR2 (germline): LNHDA, SQIVND (reference sequence). V gave up 1 base and J gave up 4 bases, with 10 bases separating them. The CDR3 spells CASSIGGVRETQYF. DNA of the CDR3: TGTGCCAGTAGTATAGGCGGAGTCAGAGAGACCCAGTACTTC. Together with reference TRBV19 and TRBJ2-5, the CDR3 gives the full variable domain: DGGITQSPKYLFRKEGQNVTLSCEQNLNHDAMYWYRQDPGQGLRLIYYSQIVNDFQKGDIAEGYSVSREKKESFPLTVTSAQKNPTAFYLCASSIGGVRETQYFGPGTRLLVL.

The chain couples TRBV2 to TRBJ1-3; D gene ambiguous. CDR3 length equals 15 residues. Germline V gives CDR1 SNHLY, CDR2 FYNNEI. The V gene lost 4 bases and the J gene lost 0 bases, with 10 bases spanning the gap. The CDR3 here is CASSVMGSSGNTIYF. CDR3 sequence (DNA): TGTGCCAGCAGTGTCATGGGTAGCTCTGGAAACACCATATATTTT. Based on the CDR3 plus reference TRBV2 and TRBJ1-3, the full variable domain is EPEVTQTPSHQVTQMGQEVILRCVPISNHLYFYWYRQILGQKVEFLVSFYNNEISEKSEIFDDQFSVERPDGSNFTLKIRSTKLEDSAMYFCASSVMGSSGNTIYFGEGSWLTVV.

The chain joins TRBV28 to TRBJ2-7; D ambiguous. V lost 6 bases and J lost 5, with 8 bases in between. The CDR3 is 11 amino acids. The germline V gene has CDR1 MDHEN and CDR2 SYDVKM. CDR3 residues: CASRGYDEQYF. The CDR3 nucleotides read TGTGCCAGCAGGGGATACGACGAGCAGTACTTC.

Details on this clone: The junction and the germline gene differ at one end; a read error may be behind it. The rearrangement links TRBV28 to TRBJ1-1, with 9 nucleotides matching TRBD1. The CDR3 consists of 11 residues. Germline assignment: CDR1 MDHEN and CDR2 SYDVKM. The CDR3 sequence: CASSHPGTGIF. The CDR3 DNA reads as TGTGCCAGCAGCCACCCCGGGACAGGGATTTTT.

This clone has more than one count but fewer than ten. The CDR3 is CASHSGRTNNEQFF. The CDR3 coding sequence is TGTGCCAGCCATAGCGGGAGGACCAACAATGAGCAGTTCTTC. V and J are TRBV2 and TRBJ2-1; 10 nucleotides align to TRBD2. Germline V gives CDR1 SNHLY, CDR2 FYNNEI. V lost 8 bases, J lost 5 bases, and 6 bases stayed unmatched. The CDR3 loop spans 14 amino acids. Full variable domain (missing parts from reference TRBV2 and TRBJ2-1): EPEVTQTPSHQVTQMGQEVILRCVPISNHLYFYWYRQILGQKVEFLVSFYNNEISEKSEIFDDQFSVERPDGSNFTLKIRSTKLEDSAMYFCASHSGRTNNEQFFGPGTRLTVL.

Only one count was recorded for this clone. The genes are TRBV30 and TRBJ2-7; the D is unclear. The CDR3 has 14 amino acids. Trimming left V 3 bases short and J 3 bases short, with 15 bases between. Germline V CDR1 and CDR2: GTSNPN, SVGIG (reference sequence). The CDR3: CAWSWCYLNYEQYF. The DNA for the CDR3 is TGTGCCTGGAGCTGGTGCTACCTAAACTACGAGCAGTACTTC.

This rearrangement joins TRBV11-1 to TRBJ2-5, with D maybe TRBD1 (5 bases). CDR3 length: 15 amino acids. The germline gives CDR1 SGHAT, CDR2 FQDESV (reference sequence). The V and J ends lost 5 bases and 2 bases respectively, with 15 bases between them. CDR3 amino acids: CASSRKWTLQETQYF. CDR3 nucleotides: TGTGCCAGCAGCCGAAAATGGACACTACAAGAGACCCAGTACTTC.

This rearrangement joins TRBV7-2 to TRBJ2-5; 7 bases are shared with TRBD2. The germline V gene has CDR1 SGHTA and CDR2 FQGNSA. J lost 5 bases, V lost 5 bases, and 11 bases had no gene match. CDR3 size: 15 residues. The CDR3 here is CASSVLGGTGETQYF. CDR3 in DNA: TGTGCCAGCAGCGTCCTCGGGGGGACGGGGGAGACCCAGTACTTC. Supplemented by reference TRBV7-2 and TRBJ2-5, the full variable domain reads GAGVSQSPSNKVTEKGKDVELRCDPISGHTALYWYRQSLGQGLEFLIYFQGNSAPDKSGLPSDRFSAERTGGSVSTLTIQRTQQEDSAVYLCASSVLGGTGETQYFGPGTRLLVL.

V is TRBV28 and J is TRBJ2-3; no definite D call. V dropped 5 bases and J dropped 6 bases, with 12 bases sitting between them. This CDR3 has 13 residues. Germline lookup yields CDR1 MDHEN and CDR2 SYDVKM. The chain's CDR3 is CASSRVWTDTQYF. CDR3 nucleotides: TGTGCCAGCAGTAGGGTATGGACCGATACGCAGTATTTT. Drawing the rest from reference TRBV28 and TRBJ2-3, the complete variable domain is DVKVTQSSRYLVKRTGEKVFLECVQDMDHENMFWYRQDPGLGLRLIYFSYDVKMKEKGDIPEGYSVSREKKERFSLILESASTNQTSMYLCASSRVWTDTQYFGPGTRLTVL.

The genes are TRBV28 and TRBJ1-5; no definite D call. Trimming took 4 bases from V and 2 from J, leaving 6 bases between them. Germline CDR1 MDHEN, CDR2 SYDVKM. The CDR3 has 13 amino acids. CDR3 in DNA: TGTGCCAGCAGTTATTTACGCAATCAGCCCCAGCATTTT. This encodes CASSYLRNQPQHF.

V and J are TRBV2 and TRBJ2-5; D is undetermined. Germline lookup yields CDR1 SNHLY and CDR2 FYNNEI. The CDR3 length is 13 residues. Deletions cut 6 bases from V and 0 bases from J, with 8 bases between. CDR3 region: CASRAGNQETQYF. CDR3 DNA: TGTGCCAGCAGGGCAGGAAACCAAGAGACCCAGTACTTC.

CDR3 sequence reads: CASSWGTVAEKLFF. The CDR3 nucleotides read TGCGCCAGCAGCTGGGGGACAGTTGCTGAAAAACTGTTTTTT. The chain uses TRBV5-1 and TRBJ1-4; 7 bases map to TRBD1. Germline V gives CDR1 SGHRS, CDR2 YFSETQ. The CDR3 length is 14 residues. With V trimmed by 3 bases and J by 7 bases, 6 bases remained unmatched.

This chain links TRBV7-2 with TRBJ1-1, with unresolved D. The length of the CDR3 is 14 residues. In germline, CDR1 is SGHTA, CDR2 FQGNSA. V shed 3 bases and J shed 6 bases, with 14 bases lying between them. The CDR3 reads CASSFRVAGSEAFF. The CDR3 DNA reads as TGTGCCAGCAGCTTCCGGGTCGCGGGCTCTGAAGCTTTCTTT.

DNA of the CDR3: TGTGCCAGCAGCGTAGAGCCAGGGTTCCTTTCTGGGGCCAACGTCCTGACTTTC. Its translation is CASSVEPGFLSGANVLTF. The chain recombines TRBV9 with TRBJ2-6, with D perhaps matching TRBD1 (5 bases). Germline V CDR1 and CDR2: SGDLS, YYNGEE. This CDR3 spans 18 amino acids. V was cut by 0 bases and J by 1 base, with 14 bases left in between.

This clone came up many times. This same CDR3 is encoded by further DNA sequences in the sample. The chain recombines TRBV29-1 with TRBJ1-1; D not resolved. V shed 4 bases and J shed 1 base, with 10 bases lying between them. The CDR3 is made up of 13 amino acids. Germline lookup yields CDR1 SQVTM and CDR2 ANQGSEA. CDR3 sequence: CSVAVGGNTEAFF. As DNA, the CDR3 is TGCAGCGTTGCTGTCGGCGGGAACACTGAAGCTTTCTTT.

CDR3 region: CASSEVAGSSSYNEQFF. Here the CDR3 DNA reads TGTGCCAGCAGCGAAGTAGCGGGATCAAGCTCCTACAATGAGCAGTTCTTC. This chain uses TRBV9 with TRBJ2-1, with 8 nucleotides matching TRBD2. V gave up 3 bases and J gave up 0 bases; unmatched junction bases: 8. Germline CDR1 reads SGDLS; CDR2 reads YYNGEE. This CDR3 comprises 17 residues.

This chain joins TRBV11-3 and TRBJ2-5; TRBD1 is a possible D gene (6 bases). The J call may be in error: the DNA end matches TRBJ2-7 better. The CDR3 extends over 13 amino acids. Germline V gene sequence: CDR1 SGHNT, CDR2 YENEEA. CDR3 sequence: CASSFQGTYEQYF. The CDR3 DNA sequence: TGTGCCAGCAGCTTCCAGGGGACCTACGAGCAGTACTTC.

The rearrangement joins TRBV7-9 to TRBJ2-1; 7 bases match TRBD2. CDR1 and CDR2 from the germline V gene are SEHNR and FQNEAQ (reference sequence). V dropped 5 bases and J dropped 6; count of bases not matched to a gene: 10. The CDR3 has 15 amino acids. The CDR3 here is CASSTQREVGNEQFF. In DNA, the CDR3 is TGTGCCAGCAGCACACAACGGGAGGTGGGCAATGAGCAGTTCTTC.

This chain joins TRBV5-4 and TRBJ2-5; TRBD1 might be the D (5 bases). Germline V lookup: CDR1 SGHNT, CDR2 YYREEE (reference sequence). Trimming took off 1 base at V and 2 bases at J, with 9 bases between the two ends. The CDR3 extends over 14 amino acids. The CDR3 is CASSLWQGQETQYF. CDR3 DNA: TGTGCCAGCAGCTTGTGGCAGGGACAAGAGACCCAGTACTTC.

The CDR3 loop is CASTPQGLYTDTQYF. For the CDR3, the DNA is TGTGCCAGCACCCCACAAGGGCTATACACAGATACGCAGTATTTT. This sequence joins TRBV2 and TRBJ2-3; D not certain. The CDR3 runs 15 residues. Trimming removed 7 bases at V and 2 bases at J, with 16 bases between. Per germline, CDR1 SNHLY and CDR2 FYNNEI. The full variable domain, in which reference TRBV2 and TRBJ2-3 provide the parts outside the CDR3, is EPEVTQTPSHQVTQMGQEVILRCVPISNHLYFYWYRQILGQKVEFLVSFYNNEISEKSEIFDDQFSVERPDGSNFTLKIRSTKLEDSAMYFCASTPQGLYTDTQYFGPGTRLTVL.

The gene calls are TRBV7-9 and TRBJ1-2, with a possible D match to TRBD1 (5 bases). CDR1 and CDR2 (germline): SEHNR, FQNEAQ (reference sequence). Trimming took 2 bases from V and 7 from J, leaving 14 bases between them. CDR3 length: 14 amino acids. Here the CDR3 reads CASSLLGTGRGYTF. CDR3 nucleotide sequence: TGTGCCAGCAGCTTACTTGGCACAGGTCGTGGCTACACCTTC.

This clone was recorded at least ten times. The V and J genes are TRBV6-1 and TRBJ2-5; 8 bases line up with TRBD1. The V and J ends lost 6 bases and 2 bases, in that order; junction bases with no gene match: 5. Germline V gene lookup returns CDR1 MNHNS and CDR2 SASEGT. There are 14 residues in the CDR3. The DNA of the CDR3 is TGTGCCAGCAGGGGGGACAGGTGGCAAGAGACCCAGTACTTC. It codes for CASRGDRWQETQYF.

This chain joins TRBV18 and TRBJ2-7, with unresolved D. V lost 0 bases and J lost 4, with 7 bases in between. The CDR3 is 13 residues long. Germline CDR1 KGHSH, CDR2 LQKENI. In DNA, the CDR3 is TGTGCCAGCTCACCACCGGATGTGTACGAGCAGTACTTC. Its protein product is CASSPPDVYEQYF.

This clone was recorded a few times. The chain links TRBV15 to TRBJ1-5; TRBD1 agrees at 12 bases. This CDR3 has 16 residues. Germline CDR1 reads LNHNV; CDR2 reads YYDKDF (reference sequence). V lost 2 bases and J lost 5; bases outside the gene matches: 4. CDR3 residues: CATSRTGQGAYQPQHF. The CDR3 DNA sequence: TGTGCCACCAGCAGAACGGGACAGGGGGCCTATCAGCCCCAGCATTTT. Based on the CDR3 plus reference TRBV15 and TRBJ1-5, the full variable domain is DAMVIQNPRYQVTQFGKPVTLSCSQTLNHNVMYWYQQKSSQAPKLLFHYYDKDFNNEADTPDNFQSRRPNTSFCFLDIRSPGLGDTAMYLCATSRTGQGAYQPQHFGDGTRLSIL.

In its sample, this clone was seen many times. This CDR3 is also generated by other DNA sequences in the sample. CDR3 sequence: CASSPRAGDETQYF. The CDR3 DNA reads TGCGCCAGCAGCCCCCGCGCGGGGGATGAGACCCAGTACTTC. V gene TRBV5-1 combines with J gene TRBJ2-5; 7 nucleotides line up with TRBD2. This CDR3 is 14 amino acids long. Germline trimming cut 4 bases from V and 5 bases from J; bases unmatched to any gene: 8. Germline loops: CDR1 SGHRS, CDR2 YFSETQ.

This chain connects TRBV28 to TRBJ2-3, with TRBD2 matching 8 bases. The germline CDR1 and CDR2 sequences are MDHEN and SYDVKM. CDR3 size: 15 residues. After removal of 7 bases from V and 4 bases from J, the junction contained 10 bases not matched to a gene. CDR3 sequence reads: CASITGGGRPDTQYF. CDR3 in DNA: TGTGCCAGCATCACGGGCGGGGGGCGCCCAGATACGCAGTATTTT.